This T cell receptor (beta chain) derives from a study of shared clonotypes between healthy human individuals. Study information: Each donor's CD8 memory used one plate, CD8 naive two, each CD4 subset three. General observations from the study: Among a handful of donors, roughly 5.5% of naive CD4 clonotypes were found in common.

CD8 cells regarded as naive lacked CD45RO, were positively chosen for CCR7, and omitted terminally differentiated effector memory CD45RA+ cells. Note on this clone: Its antigen remains unknown. It may be a read error: a sequence one base away is much more abundant.

This CDR3 is 11 amino acids long. Over several immunoSEQ plates, each subset's genomic DNA was distributed in even portions. The input for sorted-subset replicate PCRs was about 200 ng DNA, about 29,000 T cell genomes. TCRdb keeps only in-frame clones here, not all; method: immunoSEQ multiplex PCR. The table records more than 2 million clones, 93% of them present only once. This receptor was taken from a man aged 18 to 30 in good health. Some clones in this sample may be carry-over from other donors' samples. The J gene is TRBJ2-7, the V gene TRBV12-1. TRBV12-1 is designated a pseudogene. The sample taken for sequencing was naive CD8+ T cells from PBMCs. CDR3 bases: TGTGCCAGCAGCTTTGGGTACGAGCAGTACTTC. Its protein product is CASSFGYEQYF.